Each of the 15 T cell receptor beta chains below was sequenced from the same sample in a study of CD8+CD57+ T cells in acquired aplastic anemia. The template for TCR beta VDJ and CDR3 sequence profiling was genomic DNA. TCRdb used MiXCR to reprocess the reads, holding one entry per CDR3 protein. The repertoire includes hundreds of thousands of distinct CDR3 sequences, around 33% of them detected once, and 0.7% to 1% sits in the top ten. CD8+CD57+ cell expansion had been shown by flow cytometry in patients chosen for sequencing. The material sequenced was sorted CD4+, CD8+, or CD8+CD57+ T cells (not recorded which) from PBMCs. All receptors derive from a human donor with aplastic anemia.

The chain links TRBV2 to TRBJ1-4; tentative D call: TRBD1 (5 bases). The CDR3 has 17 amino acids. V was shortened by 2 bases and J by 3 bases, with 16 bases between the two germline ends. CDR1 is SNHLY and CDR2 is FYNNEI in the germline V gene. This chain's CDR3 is CASSELGWGVANEKLFF. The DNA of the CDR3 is TGTGCCAGCAGTGAATTGGGATGGGGGGTGGCTAATGAAAAACTGTTTTTT. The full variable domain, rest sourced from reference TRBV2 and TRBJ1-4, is EPEVTQTPSHQVTQMGQEVILRCVPISNHLYFYWYRQILGQKVEFLVSFYNNEISEKSEIFDDQFSVERPDGSNFTLKIRSTKLEDSAMYFCASSELGWGVANEKLFFGSGTQLSVL.

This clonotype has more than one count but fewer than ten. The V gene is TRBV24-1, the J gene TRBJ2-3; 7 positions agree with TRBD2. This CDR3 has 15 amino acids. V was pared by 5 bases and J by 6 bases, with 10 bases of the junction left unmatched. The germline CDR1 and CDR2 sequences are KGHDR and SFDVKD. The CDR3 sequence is CATSATGLKLDTQYF. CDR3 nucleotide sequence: TGTGCCACCAGTGCTACGGGACTAAAATTGGATACGCAGTATTTT.

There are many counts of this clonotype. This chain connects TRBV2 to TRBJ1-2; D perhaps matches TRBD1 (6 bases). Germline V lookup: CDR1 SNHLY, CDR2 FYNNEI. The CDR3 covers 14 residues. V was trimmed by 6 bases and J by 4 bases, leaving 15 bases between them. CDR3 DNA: TGTGCCAGCAGGCGCAGGGGAATCGGCTATGGCTACACCTTC. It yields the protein CASRRRGIGYGYTF.

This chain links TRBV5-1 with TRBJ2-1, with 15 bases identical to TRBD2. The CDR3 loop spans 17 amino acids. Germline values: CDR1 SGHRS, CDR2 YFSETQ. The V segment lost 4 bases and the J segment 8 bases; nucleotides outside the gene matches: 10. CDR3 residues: CASSLGLAGGKWHEQFF. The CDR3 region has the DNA TGCGCCAGCAGCCTCGGACTAGCGGGGGGGAAATGGCATGAGCAGTTCTTC.

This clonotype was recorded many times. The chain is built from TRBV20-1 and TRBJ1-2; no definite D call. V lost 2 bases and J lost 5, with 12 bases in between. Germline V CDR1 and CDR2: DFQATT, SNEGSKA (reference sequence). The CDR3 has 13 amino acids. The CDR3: CSARWGRGYGYTF. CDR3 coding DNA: TGCAGTGCTAGATGGGGTCGAGGATATGGCTACACCTTC.

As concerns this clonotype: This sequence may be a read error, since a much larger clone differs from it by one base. The CDR3 DNA reads TGTGCCAGCAAAATGGACAGGGGTAGGACTGAAGCTTCCTTT. Its protein product is CASKMDRGRTEASF. The chain joins TRBV6-4 to TRBJ1-1; 9 bases fit TRBD1. The CDR3 contains 14 residues. Germline CDR1 MRHNA, CDR2 SNTAGT.

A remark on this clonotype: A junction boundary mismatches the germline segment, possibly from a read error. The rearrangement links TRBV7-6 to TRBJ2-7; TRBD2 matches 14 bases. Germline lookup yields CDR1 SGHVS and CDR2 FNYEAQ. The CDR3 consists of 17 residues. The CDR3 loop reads CTSSLSGLAGAGLKQYF. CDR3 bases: TGTACCAGCAGCTTATCGGGACTAGCGGGGGCCGGCCTAAAGCAGTACTTC.

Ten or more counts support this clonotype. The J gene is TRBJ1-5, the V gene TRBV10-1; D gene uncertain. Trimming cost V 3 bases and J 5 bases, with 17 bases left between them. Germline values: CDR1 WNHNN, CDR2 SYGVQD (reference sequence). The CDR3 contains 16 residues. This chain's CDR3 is CASSDGRLGGDQPQHF. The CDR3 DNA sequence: TGCGCCAGCAGTGATGGCCGACTTGGAGGAGATCAGCCCCAGCATTTT.

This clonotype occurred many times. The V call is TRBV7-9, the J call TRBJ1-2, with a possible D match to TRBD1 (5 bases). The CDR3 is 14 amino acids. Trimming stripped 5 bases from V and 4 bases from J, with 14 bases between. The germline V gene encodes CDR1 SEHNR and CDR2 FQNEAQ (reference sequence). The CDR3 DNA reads TGTGCCAGCAGCCTCTTTGGGGGAACCTATGGCTACACCTTC. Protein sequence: CASSLFGGTYGYTF.

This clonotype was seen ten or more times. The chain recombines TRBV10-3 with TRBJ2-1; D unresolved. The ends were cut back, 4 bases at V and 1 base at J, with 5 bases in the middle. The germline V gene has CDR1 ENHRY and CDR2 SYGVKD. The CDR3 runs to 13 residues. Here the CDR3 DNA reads TGTGCCATCAGTGCGGATTCCTACAATGAGCAGTTCTTC. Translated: CAISADSYNEQFF.

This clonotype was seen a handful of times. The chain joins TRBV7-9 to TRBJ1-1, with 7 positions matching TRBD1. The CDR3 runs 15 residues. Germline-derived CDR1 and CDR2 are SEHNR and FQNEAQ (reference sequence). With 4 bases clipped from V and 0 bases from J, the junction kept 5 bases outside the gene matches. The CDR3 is CASSSRQGVNTEAFF. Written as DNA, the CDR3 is TGTGCCAGCAGCTCTCGGCAGGGGGTGAACACTGAAGCTTTCTTT. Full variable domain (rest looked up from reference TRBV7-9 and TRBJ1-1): DTGVSQNPRHKITKRGQNVTFRCDPISEHNRLYWYRQTLGQGPEFLTYFQNEAQLEKSRLLSDRFSAERPKGSFSTLEIQRTEQGDSAMYLCASSSRQGVNTEAFFGQGTRLTVV.

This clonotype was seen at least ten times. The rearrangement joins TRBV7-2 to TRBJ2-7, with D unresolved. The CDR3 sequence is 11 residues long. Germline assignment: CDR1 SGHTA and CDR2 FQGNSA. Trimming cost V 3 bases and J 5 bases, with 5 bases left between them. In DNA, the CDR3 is TGTGCCAGCAGCTTCCGCCACGAGCAGTACTTC. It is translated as CASSFRHEQYF.

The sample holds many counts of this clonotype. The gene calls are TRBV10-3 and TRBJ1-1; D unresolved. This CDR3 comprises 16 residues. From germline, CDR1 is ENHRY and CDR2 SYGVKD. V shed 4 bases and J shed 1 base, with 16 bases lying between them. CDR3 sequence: CAISVDKPSKNTEAFF. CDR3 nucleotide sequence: TGTGCCATCAGTGTTGACAAGCCGTCAAAGAACACTGAAGCTTTCTTT.

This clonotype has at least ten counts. This CDR3 is CASSSTGTDLQETQYF. The DNA of the CDR3 is TGTGCCAGTAGTTCTACCGGGACAGACCTCCAAGAGACCCAGTACTTC. The V and J genes are TRBV19 and TRBJ2-5; TRBD1 matches at 7 bases. The CDR3 contains 16 residues. The germline V gene has CDR1 LNHDA and CDR2 SQIVND (reference sequence). With 5 bases clipped from V and 1 base from J, the junction kept 10 bases outside the gene matches. Variable domain in full (rest from reference TRBV19 and TRBJ2-5): DGGITQSPKYLFRKEGQNVTLSCEQNLNHDAMYWYRQDPGQGLRLIYYSQIVNDFQKGDIAEGYSVSREKKESFPLTVTSAQKNPTAFYLCASSSTGTDLQETQYFGPGTRLLVL.

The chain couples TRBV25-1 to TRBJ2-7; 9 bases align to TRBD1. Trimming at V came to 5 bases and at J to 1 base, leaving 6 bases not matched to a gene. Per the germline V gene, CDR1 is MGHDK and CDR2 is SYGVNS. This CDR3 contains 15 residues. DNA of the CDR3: TGTGCCAGCAGTTTGACCGGGACAGGGTCCTACGAGCAGTACTTC. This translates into CASSLTGTGSYEQYF.